In this sample, the clone carrying this T cell receptor (beta chain) turned up many times. The data were taken from a study of T cells in Graves' hyperthyroidism and ophthalmopathy. Germline CDR1 DFQATT, CDR2 SNEGSKA (reference sequence). There are 15 residues in the CDR3. V was pared by 2 bases and J by 0 bases, with 14 bases between. Authors of the study amplified TCR beta CDR3 regions from RNA transcripts. In the first-round RT-PCR of the TCR CDR3, the HTBI primer set was used. MiXCR was run by TCRdb on the multiplex PCR reads, yielding one entry per CDR3 protein. In the table there are 130,000 to 150,000 distinct CDR3 sequences, over 20% of which are singletons.

The TCR comes from a woman between 50 and 59 years old with Graves' hyperthyroidism that later progressed to Graves' ophthalmopathy. The sequenced material came from blood. The chain recombines TRBV20-1 with TRBJ2-7, with D possibly matching TRBD2 (6 bases). For the CDR3, the DNA is TGCAGTGCTAGAATGGCGCGGGGCATCTCCTACGAGCAGTACTTC. Protein: CSARMARGISYEQYF.